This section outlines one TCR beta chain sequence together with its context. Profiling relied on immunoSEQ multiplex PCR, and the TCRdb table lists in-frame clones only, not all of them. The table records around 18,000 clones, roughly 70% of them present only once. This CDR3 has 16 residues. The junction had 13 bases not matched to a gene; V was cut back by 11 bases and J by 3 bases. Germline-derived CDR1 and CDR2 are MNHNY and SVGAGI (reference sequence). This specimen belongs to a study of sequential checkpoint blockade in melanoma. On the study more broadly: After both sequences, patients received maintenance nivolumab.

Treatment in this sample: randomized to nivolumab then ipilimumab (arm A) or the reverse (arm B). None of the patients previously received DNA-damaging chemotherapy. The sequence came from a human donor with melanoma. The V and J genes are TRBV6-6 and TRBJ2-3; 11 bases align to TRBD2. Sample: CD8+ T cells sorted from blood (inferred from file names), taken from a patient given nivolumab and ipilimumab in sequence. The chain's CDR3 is CAAPASGGRETDTQYF. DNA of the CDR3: TGTGCCGCCCCCGCTAGCGGGGGGCGTGAGACAGATACGCAGTATTTT.